The 3 T cell receptor beta chains reported below all come from one sample, sequenced in a study of T cell responses to AZD1222 COVID-19 vaccine. Sequencing was performed with immunoSEQ multiplex PCR; in TCRdb, only in-frame clones are kept and a portion is missing. The sample carries 85,000 to 100,000 clones, about 89% recorded once. The sequencing here drew on peripheral blood, taken 28 days after the second AZD1222 dose. The receptors originated from an adult who received the AZD1222 COVID-19 vaccine.

The chain employs TRBV19 and TRBJ1-6; D might be TRBD1 (6 bases). Germline V gene data show CDR1 as LNHDA and CDR2 as SQIVND (reference sequence). CDR3 length equals 14 residues. Between the trimmed V and J ends, which lost 5 bases and 7 bases, there was a span of 12 bases. CDR3 DNA: TGTGCCAGTAGTCATAGGACAGAGAATTCACCCCTCCACTTT. Translating it yields CASSHRTENSPLHF. The variable domain in full, completed from reference TRBV19 and TRBJ1-6, reads DGGITQSPKYLFRKEGQNVTLSCEQNLNHDAMYWYRQDPGQGLRLIYYSQIVNDFQKGDIAEGYSVSREKKESFPLTVTSAQKNPTAFYLCASSHRTENSPLHFGNGTRLTVT.

This chain uses TRBV7-9 with TRBJ1-3; weak D call: TRBD1 (5 bases). V lost 3 bases to trimming and J lost 2 bases, with 17 bases between them. Germline lookup yields CDR1 SEHNR and CDR2 FQNEAQ (reference sequence). This CDR3 has 17 amino acids. As DNA, the CDR3 is TGTGCCAGCAGCTTCCCTCTGGAGGGGCGCCCTGGAAACACCATATATTTT. Translating gives CASSFPLEGRPGNTIYF.

The chain combines TRBV30 with TRBJ1-1, with D tentatively TRBD1 (6 bases). Trimming shortened V by 3 bases and J by 1 base, and 6 bases separated the two germline ends. The CDR3 spans 12 residues. Germline CDR1 GTSNPN, CDR2 SVGIG (reference sequence). The CDR3, as DNA: TGTGCCTGGAGACAGGGGAACACTGAAGCTTTCTTT. Protein: CAWRQGNTEAFF.